A single TCR beta chain is shown here with its context. This entry is derived from a study of blood T cell repertoires in COVID-19. Looking at the study overall: Italy, Spain and the United States were the sources of the convalescent and acute COVID-19 samples. PBMCs, B-cell-depleted T cells, or T cells were the source of the cDNA or gDNA that made up the material.

Germline CDR1 reads LGHDT; CDR2 reads YNNKEL (reference sequence). The CDR3 sequence is 14 residues long. V lost 4 bases, J lost 5 bases, and 5 bases stayed unmatched. Under the authors' procedure: Counts of nucleated cells, estimated from reference gene primer amplification, were obtained. The table came from immunoSEQ multiplex PCR; TCRdb's copy has only in-frame clones and leaves some out. V and J calls and clone size come straight from that table; D and trimming were deduced from the DNA. The sample shows some 120,000 clones, roughly four fifths of them seen only once. This sequence joins TRBV3-1 (or the pseudogene TRBV3-2) and TRBJ1-2; 9 bases match TRBD1. The sequenced sample consisted of peripheral blood. The receptor was derived from a human donor in a cohort sampled during active COVID-19. CDR3 DNA: TGTGCCAGCAGCCTTCAGGACAGGGGTTATGGCTACACCTTC. It specifies CASSLQDRGYGYTF.